One sample yielded the 25 T cell receptor beta chains listed below, sequenced in a study of cytomegalovirus exposure and HLA in healthy donors. Produced via immunoSEQ multiplex PCR; TCRdb's table is partial and in-frame only. The sample includes around 120,000 clones, about 83% seen only once; the top ten take around 5%. What was sequenced was PBMCs. The source is a man aged 18 to 30 in good health and CMV-seronegative.

This clone was observed once. The same CDR3 arises from other DNA sequences in this sample as well. The V and J genes are TRBV5-1 and TRBJ2-7, with D perhaps matching TRBD2 (5 bases). Trimming took off 0 bases at V and 4 bases at J, with 8 bases between the two ends. The germline CDR1 and CDR2 sequences are SGHRS and YFSETQ. The length of the CDR3 is 13 residues. This chain's CDR3 is CASSLARGYEQYF. The CDR3 DNA is TGCGCCAGCAGCTTGGCCCGGGGTTACGAGCAGTACTTC.

The gene calls are TRBV5-6 and TRBJ1-4, with D possibly TRBD1 on 6 matching bases. This CDR3 has 16 amino acids. Germline lookup yields CDR1 SGHDT and CDR2 YYEEEE. Trimming took 2 bases from V and 6 from J, leaving 17 bases between them. In nucleotides, the CDR3 is TGTGCCAGCAGCTTTCTAACGGGGGGCGCTCATGAAAAACTGTTTTTT. It specifies CASSFLTGGAHEKLFF.

The chain combines TRBV10-3 with TRBJ2-1, with 9 bases that match TRBD2. The J segment lost 6 bases and the V segment lost 2 bases, leaving 8 bases of the junction unmatched. The CDR3 loop spans 16 amino acids. Germline V lookup: CDR1 ENHRY, CDR2 SYGVKD. CDR3 sequence reads: CAISEGRAGGPNEQFF. CDR3 DNA: TGTGCCATCAGTGAGGGTCGAGCGGGGGGCCCCAATGAGCAGTTCTTC.

The CDR3, as DNA: TGTGCCAGCAGCTTGGACAGGGGGGCAAGCTCCTACAATGAGCAGTTCTTC. Protein: CASSLDRGASSYNEQFF. The chain employs TRBV5-8 and TRBJ2-1, with 8 bases fitting TRBD1. The CDR3 length is 17 residues. Trimming took 0 bases from V and 0 from J; bases not matched to a gene: 5. Germline lookup yields CDR1 SGHTS and CDR2 YDEGEE.

The CDR3 DNA reads as TGTGCCAGCAGCTTGGGGACAGTCCAATACTACAATGAGCAGTTCTTC. It is translated as CASSLGTVQYYNEQFF. This rearrangement joins TRBV5-8 to TRBJ2-1; a weak D match, TRBD1 (6 bases). This CDR3 spans 16 amino acids. Germline values: CDR1 SGHTS, CDR2 YDEGEE. With 0 bases removed from V and 3 bases from J, the gap between germline ends came to 13 bases.

The rearrangement links TRBV5-6 to TRBJ2-3; D perhaps matches TRBD2 (6 bases). There are 12 residues in the CDR3. V shed 3 bases and J shed 7 bases, with 9 bases lying between them. Germline CDR1 reads SGHDT; CDR2 reads YYEEEE. CDR3 sequence (DNA): TGTGCCAGCAGCTCGGAGGGGAATACGCAGTATTTT. Protein sequence: CASSSEGNTQYF. The full variable domain, in which reference TRBV5-6 and TRBJ2-3 provide the parts outside the CDR3, is DAGVTQSPTHLIKTRGQQVTLRCSPKSGHDTVSWYQQALGQGPQFIFQYYEEEERQRGNFPDRFSGHQFPNYSSELNVNALLLGDSALYLCASSSEGNTQYFGPGTRLTVL.

Only one count was recorded for this clone. The chain recombines TRBV6-5 with TRBJ2-5; TRBD2 agrees at 8 bases. CDR3 size: 14 residues. Germline CDR1 reads MNHEY; CDR2 reads SVGAGI. V gave up 2 bases and J gave up 2 bases; unmatched junction bases: 1. The CDR3 bases are TGTGCCAGCAGTTACCGGGAGGGACAAGAGACCCAGTACTTC. Protein: CASSYREGQETQYF.

The V call is TRBV7-8, the J call TRBJ1-3, with D unresolved. Trimming removed 1 base from V and 4 bases from J, with 17 bases in between. CDR1 SGHVS and CDR2 FQNEAQ come from the germline V gene. This CDR3 is 17 amino acids long. CDR3 amino acids: CASSLGIPGLKGNTIYF. The CDR3 DNA reads as TGTGCCAGCAGCTTAGGGATCCCGGGATTAAAAGGAAACACCATATATTTT.

V and J are TRBV7-9 and TRBJ2-7, with D possibly TRBD1 on 5 matching bases. Germline V gene sequence: CDR1 SEHNR, CDR2 FQNEAQ (reference sequence). The CDR3 contains 13 residues. V gave up 4 bases and J gave up 12 bases, with 19 bases separating them. The CDR3 loop is CASSSTSDTARYF. The CDR3 nucleotides are TGTGCCAGCAGCTCCACTTCGGACACAGCAAGGTACTTC.

This clone was detected once. This chain joins TRBV11-2 and TRBJ2-5, with 8 bases matching TRBD2. V shed 0 bases and J 4 bases; nucleotides not matched to a gene: 4. This CDR3 region has 15 residues. In germline, CDR1 is SGHAT, CDR2 FQNNGV. The CDR3 bases are TGTGCCAGCAGCTTAGACGGGAGGGCCCTAGAGACCCAGTACTTC. This codes for CASSLDGRALETQYF.

The V call is TRBV5-8, the J call TRBJ1-1; the match to TRBD1 covers 7 bases. Losses at the gene ends were 3 bases for V and 3 bases for J; bases not matched to a gene: 8. This CDR3 spans 15 amino acids. Germline assignment: CDR1 SGHTS and CDR2 YDEGEE. CDR3: CASSSPGRGDTEAFF. In nucleotides, the CDR3 is TGTGCCAGCAGCTCACCGGGCAGGGGGGACACTGAAGCTTTCTTT.

This clone was seen a handful of times. The CDR3 sequence is CASSLAAGQGDSYEQYF. The CDR3 DNA sequence: TGTGCCAGCAGCTTGGCCGCGGGACAGGGGGATTCCTACGAGCAGTACTTC. This chain uses TRBV5-8 with TRBJ2-7; 11 nucleotides agree with TRBD1. Germline trimming cut 0 bases from V and 1 base from J; bases unmatched to any gene: 6. Germline CDR1 is SGHTS and CDR2 is YDEGEE. CDR3 length equals 17 residues.

The chain couples TRBV19 to TRBJ1-1; a possible D gene is TRBD1 (6 bases). V lost 5 bases, J lost 6 bases, and 16 bases lay in between. The CDR3 spans 14 residues. Looked up from germline, CDR1 is LNHDA and CDR2 is SQIVND (reference sequence). The CDR3 protein is CASSYREGESEAFF. In nucleotides, the CDR3 is TGTGCCAGTAGTTACAGGGAGGGGGAATCTGAAGCTTTCTTT.

The rearrangement uses TRBV5-5 and TRBJ1-2, with 8 bases aligning to TRBD1. Germline V gene data show CDR1 as SGHKS and CDR2 as YYEKEE (reference sequence). V gave up 4 bases and J gave up 4 bases; unmatched junction bases: 3. The CDR3 spans 13 residues. The CDR3, as DNA: TGTGCCAGCAGCCCCGGGACAGGCTATGGCTACACCTTC. It is translated as CASSPGTGYGYTF.

This rearrangement joins TRBV6-5 to TRBJ1-2; D possibly corresponds to TRBD1 (5 bases). CDR3 length: 14 residues. The V gene lost 7 bases and the J gene lost 2 bases, with 14 bases spanning the gap. Germline assignment: CDR1 MNHEY and CDR2 SVGAGI. CDR3 nucleotide sequence: TGTGCCAGCACCCGGCGGGGCGTGAACTATGGCTACACCTTC. It is translated as CASTRRGVNYGYTF.

CDR3 loop: CASSYSRRVGSTEAFF. The CDR3, as DNA: TGTGCCAGCAGTTACTCGAGGAGGGTGGGTAGCACTGAAGCTTTCTTT. The genes are TRBV6-5 and TRBJ1-1; D gene unclear. The germline V gene has CDR1 MNHEY and CDR2 SVGAGI. V was cut by 0 bases and J by 4 bases, with 15 bases left in between. The CDR3 has 16 amino acids.

This chain links TRBV18 with TRBJ2-7, with TRBD1 as a possible D gene (6 bases). Germline CDR1 reads KGHSH; CDR2 reads LQKENI. The CDR3 has 14 amino acids. The V and J ends lost 2 bases and 2 bases respectively, with 10 bases between them. The CDR3 spells CASSPDRSAYEQYF. CDR3 DNA sequence: TGTGCCAGCTCACCAGACAGGTCCGCCTACGAGCAGTACTTC.

The chain combines TRBV7-9 with TRBJ1-2; D unclear. CDR3 length: 11 amino acids. Germline V gene lookup returns CDR1 SEHNR and CDR2 FQNEAQ (reference sequence). V gave up 7 bases and J gave up 3 bases, with 6 bases separating them. CDR3 nucleotides: TGTGCCAGCACGCGGGACTATGGCTACACCTTC. Translated, it gives CASTRDYGYTF.

The chain uses TRBV6-5 and TRBJ1-1, with D possibly TRBD1 on 5 matching bases. CDR1 and CDR2 from the germline V gene are MNHEY and SVGAGI. The CDR3 is 15 amino acids. Trimming took 6 bases from V and 2 from J, leaving 16 bases between them. The CDR3 reads CASRRTGTGNTEAFF. The CDR3, as DNA: TGTGCCAGCAGGCGAACAGGTACAGGAAACACTGAAGCTTTCTTT.

In DNA, the CDR3 is TGTGCCAGTAGACCTCGAGGGTTTGGAAACACCATATATTTT. Encoded protein: CASRPRGFGNTIYF. The chain joins TRBV19 to TRBJ1-3; D ambiguous. The V end was cut by 6 bases, the J end by 3 bases, with 12 bases between. The germline V gene has CDR1 LNHDA and CDR2 SQIVND (reference sequence). The CDR3 extends over 14 amino acids.

The chain employs TRBV2 and TRBJ2-1; D is perhaps TRBD2 (5 bases). V lost 8 bases and J 9 bases, leaving 17 bases between the germline ends. The CDR3 has 13 amino acids. From germline, CDR1 is SNHLY and CDR2 FYNNEI. CDR3 DNA: TGTGCCAGCGAGAGAGGACTGGCCTTTGAGCAGTTCTTC. It is translated as CASERGLAFEQFF.

J is TRBJ2-1 and V is TRBV7-9; 7 nucleotides agree with TRBD2. The CDR3 length is 13 residues. Trimming at V came to 4 bases and at J to 9 bases, leaving 6 bases not matched to a gene. Per germline, CDR1 SEHNR and CDR2 FQNEAQ (reference sequence). CDR3 nucleotides: TGTGCCAGCAGCTGGGAGGGCCAGGGTGAGCAGTTCTTC. Protein product: CASSWEGQGEQFF.

The CDR3 nucleotides are TGTGCCAGCAGCCGCTCGGAGGTGTCCTACAATGAGCAGTTCTTC. Its protein product is CASSRSEVSYNEQFF. The genes are TRBV7-9 and TRBJ2-1; tentatively, D is TRBD2 (5 bases). The germline gives CDR1 SEHNR, CDR2 FQNEAQ (reference sequence). V dropped 5 bases and J dropped 1 base, with 12 bases sitting between them. The CDR3 runs to 15 residues. Looking up the rest from reference TRBV7-9 and TRBJ2-1 gives the full variable domain: DTGVSQNPRHKITKRGQNVTFRCDPISEHNRLYWYRQTLGQGPEFLTYFQNEAQLEKSRLLSDRFSAERPKGSFSTLEIQRTEQGDSAMYLCASSRSEVSYNEQFFGPGTRLTVL.

The chain is built from TRBV27 and TRBJ1-3; 7 nucleotides line up with TRBD1. The CDR3 loop spans 13 amino acids. Per the germline V gene, CDR1 is MNHEY and CDR2 is SMNVEV (reference sequence). Trimming removed 6 bases from V and 3 bases from J; junction bases left unmatched: 2. CDR3 in DNA: TGTGCCAGCAGGCCAGGGGGTGGAAACACCATATATTTT. Residues: CASRPGGGNTIYF.

The chain couples TRBV2 to TRBJ2-1; D is ambiguous. CDR3 length equals 14 residues. Germline assignment: CDR1 SNHLY and CDR2 FYNNEI. V was trimmed by 3 bases and J by 6 bases, leaving 12 bases between them. DNA for the CDR3: TGTGCCAGCAGTGACCCCGTCGTTTCCAATGAGCAGTTCTTC. Amino acid sequence: CASSDPVVSNEQFF.